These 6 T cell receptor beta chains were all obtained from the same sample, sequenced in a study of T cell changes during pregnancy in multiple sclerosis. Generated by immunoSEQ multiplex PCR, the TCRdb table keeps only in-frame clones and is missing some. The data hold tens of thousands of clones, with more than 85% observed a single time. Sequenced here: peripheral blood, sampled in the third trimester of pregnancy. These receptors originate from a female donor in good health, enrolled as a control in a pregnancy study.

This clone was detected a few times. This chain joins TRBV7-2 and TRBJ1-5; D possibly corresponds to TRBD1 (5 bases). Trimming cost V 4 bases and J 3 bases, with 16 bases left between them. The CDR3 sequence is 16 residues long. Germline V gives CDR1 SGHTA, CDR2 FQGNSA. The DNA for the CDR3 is TGTGCCAGCAGCTCCCCTGGTGGAGGGACCAATCAGCCCCAGCATTTT. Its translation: CASSSPGGGTNQPQHF.

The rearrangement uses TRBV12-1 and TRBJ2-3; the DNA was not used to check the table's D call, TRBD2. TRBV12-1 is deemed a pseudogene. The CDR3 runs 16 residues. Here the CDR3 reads CASSLRLAGAEDTQYF. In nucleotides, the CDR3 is TGTGCCAGCAGCCTCAGACTAGCGGGAGCGGAAGATACGCAGTATTTT.

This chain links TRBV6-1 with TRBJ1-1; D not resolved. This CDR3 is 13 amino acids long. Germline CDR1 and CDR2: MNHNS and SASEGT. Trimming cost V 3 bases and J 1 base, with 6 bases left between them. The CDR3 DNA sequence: TGTGCCAGCAGTGAGGGGAGGAACACTGAAGCTTTCTTT. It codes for CASSEGRNTEAFF.

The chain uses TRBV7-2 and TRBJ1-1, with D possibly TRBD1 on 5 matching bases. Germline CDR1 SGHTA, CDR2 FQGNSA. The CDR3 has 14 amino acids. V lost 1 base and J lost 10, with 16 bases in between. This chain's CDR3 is CASSLEGGEHIAFF. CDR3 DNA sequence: TGTGCCAGCAGCTTAGAGGGAGGGGAACATATAGCTTTCTTT.

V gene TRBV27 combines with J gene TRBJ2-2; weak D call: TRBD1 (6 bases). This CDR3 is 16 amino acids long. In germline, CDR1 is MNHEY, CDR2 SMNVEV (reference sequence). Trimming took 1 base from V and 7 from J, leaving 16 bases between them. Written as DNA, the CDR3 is TGTGCCAGCAGTTTATTCCAAACTTCAGGGGACGGGGAGCTGTTTTTT. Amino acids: CASSLFQTSGDGELFF.

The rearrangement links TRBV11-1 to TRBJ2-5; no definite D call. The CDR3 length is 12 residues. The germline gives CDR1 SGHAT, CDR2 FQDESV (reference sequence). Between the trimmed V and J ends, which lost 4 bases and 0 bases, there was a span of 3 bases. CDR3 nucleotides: TGTGCCAGCAGCTCCAACCAAGAGACCCAGTACTTC. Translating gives CASSSNQETQYF.